These 5 T cell receptor beta chains were sequenced from one sample in a study of blood T cell repertoires in COVID-19. The assay was immunoSEQ multiplex PCR, and TCRdb's table has in-frame clones only and misses some. The table has some 80,000 clones, about nine tenths seen once. Material for sequencing was peripheral blood. These receptors came from a human donor in a cohort sampled during active COVID-19.

V and J are TRBV20-1 and TRBJ2-2; D possibly corresponds to TRBD2 (6 bases). This CDR3 spans 14 amino acids. The V gene lost 3 bases and the J gene lost 5 bases, with 13 bases spanning the gap. The germline V gene has CDR1 DFQATT and CDR2 SNEGSKA (reference sequence). CDR3 nucleotides: TGCAGTGCTAGTTCCGGGACTCATACCGGGGAGCTGTTTTTT. Translation: CSASSGTHTGELFF.

The CDR3 protein is CASSLVLAAKADTQYF. The CDR3 DNA is TGCGCCAGCAGCTTGGTCCTAGCAGCCAAAGCGGATACGCAGTATTTT. The chain employs TRBV5-1 and TRBJ2-3; D might be TRBD2 (5 bases). The CDR3 extends over 16 amino acids. Germline CDR1 is SGHRS and CDR2 is YFSETQ. V dropped 0 bases and J dropped 6 bases, with 17 bases sitting between them. Based on the CDR3 plus reference TRBV5-1 and TRBJ2-3, the full variable domain is KAGVTQTPRYLIKTRGQQVTLSCSPISGHRSVSWYQQTPGQGLQFLFEYFSETQRNKGNFPGRFSGRQFSNSRSEMNVSTLELGDSALYLCASSLVLAAKADTQYFGPGTRLTVL.

The V and J genes are TRBV7-2 and TRBJ2-7, with 9 bases matching TRBD1. Germline V gene sequence: CDR1 SGHTA, CDR2 FQGNSA. The V gene end was trimmed by 5 bases and the J gene end by 7 bases; junction bases not matched to a gene: 3. The CDR3 is 12 amino acids. The CDR3 nucleotides read TGTGCCAGCAGCCCGGACAGGGGTGAGCAGTACTTC. As protein: CASSPDRGEQYF.

V gene TRBV9 combines with J gene TRBJ2-3; no reliable D call. The CDR3 is made up of 13 amino acids. Germline CDR1 SGDLS, CDR2 YYNGEE. The germline V and J ends were trimmed by 2 bases and 2 bases, with 6 bases remaining between them. The CDR3 nucleotides are TGTGCCAGCAGCGTTACCTACACAGATACGCAGTATTTT. It yields the protein CASSVTYTDTQYF.

V usage is TRBV6-6 and J usage is TRBJ2-1; TRBD2 agrees at 13 bases. Germline assignment: CDR1 MNHNY and CDR2 SVGAGI (reference sequence). V gave up 0 bases and J gave up 9 bases; unmatched junction bases: 5. The CDR3 contains 16 residues. The CDR3 loop reads CASSYSRGLAGVEQFF. As DNA, the CDR3 is TGTGCCAGCAGTTACTCGAGAGGACTAGCGGGAGTTGAGCAGTTCTTC.